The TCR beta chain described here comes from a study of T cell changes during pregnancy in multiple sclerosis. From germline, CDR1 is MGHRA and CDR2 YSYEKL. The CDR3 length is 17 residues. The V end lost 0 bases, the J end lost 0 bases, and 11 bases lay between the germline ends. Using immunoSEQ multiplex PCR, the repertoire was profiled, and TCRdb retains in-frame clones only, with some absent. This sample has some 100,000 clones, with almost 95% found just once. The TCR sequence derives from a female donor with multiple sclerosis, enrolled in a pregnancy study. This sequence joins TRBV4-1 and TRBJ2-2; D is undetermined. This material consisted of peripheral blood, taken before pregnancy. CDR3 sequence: CASSQDGALPNTGELFF. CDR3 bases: TGCGCCAGCAGCCAAGATGGAGCGCTCCCGAACACCGGGGAGCTGTTTTTT.